This TCR beta chain was found in a study of human T cells and chemical hapten exposure. General study results and limits: TCRs at a frequency above 1 in 1000 stayed unchanged with DPC sensitization. Alopecia in the donors means their immune response may deviate from healthy people's.

On this clonotype itself: The antigen remains undetermined.

The CDR3 is 16 residues long. In germline, CDR1 is MNHNY, CDR2 SVGAGI (reference sequence). V lost 5 bases and J 4 bases, leaving 19 bases between the germline ends. Time point noted: patch test 2, 6 weeks after DPC sensitization. Treatment in this sample: therapeutic diphenylcyclopropenone sensitization with weekly scalp DPC. From whole blood left unfractionated, total RNA was extracted. Original analysis: Sample TCR counts, which ranged from about 23,224 to 750,000, had a median of approximately 100,000. TCRdb analysed the RACE reads with MiXCR anew, one entry per CDR3 protein. None of the V and J calls come from the authors' own analysis; TCRdb made them. The sample has about 140,000 distinct CDR3 sequences, about 12% seen once.

The sequencing here drew on whole blood, taken in connection with sensitization to the hapten diphenylcyclopropenone (DPC). The receptor was isolated from a woman in her fifties or sixties with alopecia areata. Some clones in this sample may be carry-over from other donors' samples. V usage is TRBV6-6 and J usage is TRBJ2-3; tentatively, D is TRBD2 (6 bases). For the CDR3, the DNA is TGTGCCAGCAGTCCTTTCGGAGCGGGTCGTCCAGATACGCAGTATTTT. Translating it yields CASSPFGAGRPDTQYF.